The clone carrying this T cell receptor (beta chain) came up many times. Its antigen is unidentified. Germline V gene data show CDR1 as SGHAT and CDR2 as FQNNGV. V dropped 0 bases and J dropped 4 bases, with 13 bases sitting between them. The CDR3 is 16 residues long. This record belongs to a study of T cells in Graves' hyperthyroidism and ophthalmopathy. Study results and limitations: The model predicted ophthalmopathy a median approximately six months before onset.

Ophthalmopathy patients had moderate-to-severe active disease, CAS ≥3, NOSPECS ≥4, and disease duration under 3 months. The TCR beta CDR3 regions underwent amplification using RNA transcripts as the source. The TCR CDR3 first-round RT-PCR relied on the HTBI primer set. TCRdb re-called the multiplex PCR reads through MiXCR, storing one row per CDR3 protein. Here the sample spans around 600,000 distinct CDR3 sequences, 13% to 15% being singletons. The clonotype was recovered from a woman aged 18-35 years with Graves' ophthalmopathy. Sequencing was carried out using blood. V usage is TRBV11-2 and J usage is TRBJ2-1; D unclear. CDR3 nucleotide sequence: TGTGCCAGCAGCTTAGAATCCAGGTCCGTATACAATGAGCAGTTCTTC. This translates into CASSLESRSVYNEQFF.